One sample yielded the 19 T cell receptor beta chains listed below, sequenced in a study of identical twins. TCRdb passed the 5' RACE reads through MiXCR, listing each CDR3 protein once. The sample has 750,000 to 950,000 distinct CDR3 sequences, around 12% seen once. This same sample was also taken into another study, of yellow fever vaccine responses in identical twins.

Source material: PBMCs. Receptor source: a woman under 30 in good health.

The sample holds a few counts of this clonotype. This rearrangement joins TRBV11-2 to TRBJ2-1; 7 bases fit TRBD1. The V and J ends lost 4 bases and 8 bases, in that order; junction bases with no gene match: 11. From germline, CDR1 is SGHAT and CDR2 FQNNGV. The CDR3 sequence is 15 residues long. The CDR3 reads CASSSRTTGVDEQFF. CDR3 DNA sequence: TGTGCCAGCAGCTCGAGAACTACAGGGGTCGATGAGCAGTTCTTC. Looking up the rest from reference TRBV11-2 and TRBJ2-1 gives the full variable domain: EAGVAQSPRYKIIEKRQSVAFWCNPISGHATLYWYQQILGQGPKLLIQFQNNGVVDDSQLPKDRFSAERLKGVDSTLKIQPAKLEDSAVYLCASSSRTTGVDEQFFGPGTRLTVL.

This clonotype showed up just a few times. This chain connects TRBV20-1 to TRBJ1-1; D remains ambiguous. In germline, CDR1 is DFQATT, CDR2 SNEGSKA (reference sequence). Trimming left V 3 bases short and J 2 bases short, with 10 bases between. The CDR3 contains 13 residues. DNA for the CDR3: TGCAGTGCTAGTGACACAGCCAACACTGAAGCTTTCTTT. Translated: CSASDTANTEAFF.

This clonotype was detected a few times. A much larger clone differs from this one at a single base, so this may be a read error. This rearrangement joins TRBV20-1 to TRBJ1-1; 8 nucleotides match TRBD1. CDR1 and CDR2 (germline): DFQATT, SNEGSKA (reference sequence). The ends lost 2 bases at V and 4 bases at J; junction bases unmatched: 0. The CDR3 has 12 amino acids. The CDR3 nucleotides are TGCAGTGCTAGACAGGGGGCCACTGAAGCTTTCTTT. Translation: CSARQGATEAFF.

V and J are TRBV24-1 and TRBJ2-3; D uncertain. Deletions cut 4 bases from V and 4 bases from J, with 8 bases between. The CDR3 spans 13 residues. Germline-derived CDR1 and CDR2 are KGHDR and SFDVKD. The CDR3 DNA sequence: TGTGCCACCAGTGACCGCGGTCCAGATACGCAGTATTTT. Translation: CATSDRGPDTQYF.

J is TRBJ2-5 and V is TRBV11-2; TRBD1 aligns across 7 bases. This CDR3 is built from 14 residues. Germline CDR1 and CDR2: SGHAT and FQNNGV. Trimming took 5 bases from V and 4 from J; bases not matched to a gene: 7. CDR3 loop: CASSQGGPGETQYF. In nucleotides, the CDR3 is TGTGCCAGCAGCCAAGGGGGCCCCGGAGAGACCCAGTACTTC.

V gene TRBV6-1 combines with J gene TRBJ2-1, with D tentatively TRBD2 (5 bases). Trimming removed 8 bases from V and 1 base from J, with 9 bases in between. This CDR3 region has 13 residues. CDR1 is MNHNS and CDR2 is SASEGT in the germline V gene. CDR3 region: CASSGISYNEQFF. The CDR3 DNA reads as TGTGCCAGCTCCGGGATTTCCTACAATGAGCAGTTCTTC.

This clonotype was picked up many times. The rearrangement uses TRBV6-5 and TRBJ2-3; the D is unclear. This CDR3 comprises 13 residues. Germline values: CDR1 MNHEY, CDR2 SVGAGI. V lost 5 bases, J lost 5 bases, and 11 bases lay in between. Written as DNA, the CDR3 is TGTGCCAGCAGTCACACCCTTGGAGATACGCAGTATTTT. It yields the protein CASSHTLGDTQYF.

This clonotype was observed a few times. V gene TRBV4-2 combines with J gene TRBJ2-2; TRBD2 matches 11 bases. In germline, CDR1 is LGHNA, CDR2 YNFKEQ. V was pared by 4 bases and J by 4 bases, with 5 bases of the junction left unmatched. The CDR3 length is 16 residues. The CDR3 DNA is TGTGCCAGCAGCCCAATAGCGGGAGGGGGCACCGGGGAGCTGTTTTTT. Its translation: CASSPIAGGGTGELFF.

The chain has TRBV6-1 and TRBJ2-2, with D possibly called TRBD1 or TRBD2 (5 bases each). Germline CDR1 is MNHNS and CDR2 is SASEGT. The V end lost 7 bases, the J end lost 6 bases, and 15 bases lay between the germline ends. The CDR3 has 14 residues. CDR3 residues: CASNTLRDPGELFF. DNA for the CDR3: TGTGCCAGCAACACCTTACGGGACCCCGGGGAGCTGTTTTTT.

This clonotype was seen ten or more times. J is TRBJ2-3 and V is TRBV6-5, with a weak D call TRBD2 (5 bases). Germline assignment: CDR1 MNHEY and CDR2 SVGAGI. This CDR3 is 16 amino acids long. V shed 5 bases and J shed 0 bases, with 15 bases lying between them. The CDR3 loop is CASSPRGTSSTDTQYF. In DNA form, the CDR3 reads TGTGCCAGCAGTCCTCGGGGAACTTCTAGCACAGATACGCAGTATTTT.

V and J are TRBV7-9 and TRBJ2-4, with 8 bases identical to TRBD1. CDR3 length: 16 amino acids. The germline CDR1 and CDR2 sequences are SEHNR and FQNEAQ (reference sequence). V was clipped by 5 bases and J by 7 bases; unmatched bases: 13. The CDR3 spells CASSLTPGQATNIQYF. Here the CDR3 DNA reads TGTGCCAGCAGCCTAACTCCGGGACAGGCGACTAACATTCAGTACTTC.

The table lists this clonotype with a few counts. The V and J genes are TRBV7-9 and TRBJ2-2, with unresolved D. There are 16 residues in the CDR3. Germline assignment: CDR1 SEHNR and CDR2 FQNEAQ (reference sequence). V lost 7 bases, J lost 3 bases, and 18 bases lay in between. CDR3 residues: CASTLTGTGDTGELFF. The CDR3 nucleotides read TGTGCCAGCACCCTAACGGGTACTGGGGACACCGGGGAGCTGTTTTTT.

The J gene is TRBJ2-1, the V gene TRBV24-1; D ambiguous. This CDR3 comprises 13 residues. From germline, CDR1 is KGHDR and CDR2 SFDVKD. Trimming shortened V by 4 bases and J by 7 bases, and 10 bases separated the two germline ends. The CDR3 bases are TGTGCCACCAGTGACGCGACCATAAATGAGCAGTTCTTC. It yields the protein CATSDATINEQFF.

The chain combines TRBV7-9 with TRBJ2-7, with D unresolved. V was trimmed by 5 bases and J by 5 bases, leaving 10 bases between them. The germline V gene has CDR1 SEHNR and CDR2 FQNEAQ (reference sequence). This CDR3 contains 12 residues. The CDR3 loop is CASSHDTNEQYV. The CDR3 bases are TGTGCCAGCAGCCACGATACCAACGAGCAGTACGTC.

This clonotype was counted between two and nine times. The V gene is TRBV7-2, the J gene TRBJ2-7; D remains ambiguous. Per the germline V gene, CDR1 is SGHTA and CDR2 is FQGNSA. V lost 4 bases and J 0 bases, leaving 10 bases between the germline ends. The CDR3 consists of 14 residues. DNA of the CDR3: TGTGCCAGCAGCTACCTAATCTCCTCCTACGAGCAGTACTTC. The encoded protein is CASSYLISSYEQYF.

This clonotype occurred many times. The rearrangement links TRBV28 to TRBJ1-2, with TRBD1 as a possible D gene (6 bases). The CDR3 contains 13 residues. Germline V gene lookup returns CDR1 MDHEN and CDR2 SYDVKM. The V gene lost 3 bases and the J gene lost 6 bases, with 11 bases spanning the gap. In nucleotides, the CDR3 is TGTGCCAGCAGTTTCTCCAGGGGAGATGGCTACACCTTC. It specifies CASSFSRGDGYTF.

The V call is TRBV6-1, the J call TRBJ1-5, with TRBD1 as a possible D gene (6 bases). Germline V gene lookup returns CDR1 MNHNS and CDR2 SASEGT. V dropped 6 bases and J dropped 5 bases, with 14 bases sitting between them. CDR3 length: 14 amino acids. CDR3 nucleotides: TGTGCCAGCAGCGTTACAGGGAACGATCAGCCCCAGCATTTT. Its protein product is CASSVTGNDQPQHF.

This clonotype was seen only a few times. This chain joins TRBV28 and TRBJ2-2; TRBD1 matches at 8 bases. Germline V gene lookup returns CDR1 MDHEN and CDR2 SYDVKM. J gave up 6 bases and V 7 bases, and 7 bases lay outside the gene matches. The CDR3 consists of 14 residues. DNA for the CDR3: TGTGCCAGCAAACTGGGACAGGCCTCCGGGGAGCTGTTTTTT. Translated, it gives CASKLGQASGELFF.

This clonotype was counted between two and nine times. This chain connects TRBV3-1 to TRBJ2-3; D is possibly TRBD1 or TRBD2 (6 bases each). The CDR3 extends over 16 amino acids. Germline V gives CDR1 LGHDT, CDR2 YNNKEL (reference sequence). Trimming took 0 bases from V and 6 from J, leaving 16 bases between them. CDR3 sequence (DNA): TGTGCCAGCAGCCAAGACGGTACGGGGGCGGCGGATACGCAGTATTTT. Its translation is CASSQDGTGAADTQYF.